Sequencing of this TCR beta chain was carried out in a study of regulatory T cells in long-lasting Graves disease. Study-level results: Persistent Graves' disease cases displayed lower TCR diversity than newly diagnosed ones.

The CDR3 is 16 amino acids. The trim removed 4 bases at V and 4 bases at J, leaving 7 bases unmatched. Germline CDR1 and CDR2: KGHSH and LQKENI. Arm-PCR of CDR3 regions and iRepertoire HTBI primers were the basis on which TCR beta libraries were built. TCRdb fed the multiplex PCR reads into MiXCR, producing one record per CDR3 protein. This table holds 560,000 or so distinct CDR3 sequences, 16% found once. Time point given: newly diagnosed GD, antithyroid drugs for less than 3 months. Researchers made the TCR library from RNA that was extracted from PBMCs. On this clonotype: What it binds is unknown.

In addition, the sample was reused for a study of T cells in Graves' hyperthyroidism and ophthalmopathy. That publication notes: Appearing also in blood were most of the thyroid clonotypes expanded above 0.001. The model forecast ophthalmopathy, anticipating it by a median around 6.9 months before onset.

The receptor was isolated from a man aged 18 to 30 with Graves disease. The chain joins TRBV18 to TRBJ2-7; 13 bases map to TRBD2. The specimen comprised peripheral blood mononuclear cells (PBMCs), sampled at new diagnosis, from a patient treated with antithyroid drugs. The CDR3 DNA is TGTGCCAGCTCACATCGGACTAGCGGGAGAGAGTACGAGCAGTACTTC. This encodes CASSHRTSGREYEQYF.